The 5 T cell receptor beta chains presented below share a single source sample, sequenced in a study of Graves' ophthalmopathy and Graves' hyperthyroidism (dated by TCRdb to 2016 to 2018). Sequencing was performed on an Illumina HiSeq 2000. For repertoire sequencing, TCR beta CDR3 regions were amplified from RNA transcripts. The first round of RT-PCR was done with HTBI primers and the Qiagen OneStep RT-PCR kit, and was followed by a second round of multiplex PCR, then size selection and purification. Starting from the raw public reads, TCRdb applied fastp trimming at Q25, assembled clones with MiXCR and retained in-frame beta chains. Rows with a matching CDR3 protein are joined into one entry that keeps the most common DNA and genes. Counted in this sample were approximately 160,000 distinct CDR3 sequences; under 40% of them appeared once. The ten largest clones capture roughly 5.2% of the sample.

The sample was peripheral blood. Receptors originate from a woman in her 40s with Graves' ophthalmopathy. Donor details come from another sample of the same person, matched by shared clones.

This clonotype was recorded at least ten times. The chain recombines TRBV7-8 with TRBJ1-2; TRBD1 is a possible D gene (5 bases). Germline V lookup: CDR1 SGHVS, CDR2 FQNEAQ. CDR3 length: 14 residues. The V and J ends lost 6 bases and 5 bases respectively, with 16 bases between them. The CDR3: CASSPGTGGYGYTF. CDR3 DNA: TGTGCCAGCAGTCCCGGGACGGGGGGATATGGCTACACCTTC.

This clonotype was seen ten or more times. In DNA, the CDR3 is TGTGCCAGCAGCGTCACCGGGGACAGGGGTAACGAGCAGTACTTC. Encoded protein: CASSVTGDRGNEQYF. The V and J genes are TRBV7-9 and TRBJ2-7, with 10 nucleotides matching TRBD1. The CDR3 consists of 15 residues. Trimming removed 5 bases from V and 5 bases from J; junction bases left unmatched: 9. Germline CDR1 and CDR2: SEHNR and FQNEAQ (reference sequence).

The rearrangement links TRBV6-2 or TRBV6-3 to TRBJ1-6; D is perhaps TRBD1 (6 bases). This CDR3 has 15 amino acids. The V end was cut by 5 bases, the J end by 8 bases, with 16 bases between. Germline CDR1 reads MNHEY; CDR2 reads SVGEGT. The DNA for the CDR3 is TGTGCCAGCAGTAGGAGCCGAGGGGGGTATTCACCCCTCCACTTT. Translating gives CASSRSRGGYSPLHF.

In this sample, this clonotype turned up many times. This chain's CDR3 is CASSYSVNNRVFAEAFF. In nucleotides, the CDR3 is TGTGCCAGCAGTTACAGTGTGAACAACAGGGTCTTCGCTGAAGCTTTCTTT. The chain combines TRBV6-6 with TRBJ1-1; TRBD1 is a possible D gene (6 bases). V shed 2 bases and J shed 6 bases, with 22 bases lying between them. The CDR3 is 17 amino acids. Germline CDR1 MNHNY, CDR2 SVGAGI (reference sequence).

This chain uses TRBV19 with TRBJ2-7, with 8 bases lining up with TRBD1. The CDR3 contains 15 residues. The trim removed 3 bases at V and 3 bases at J, leaving 7 bases unmatched. CDR1 is LNHDA, CDR2 SQIVND, per germline (reference sequence). The CDR3 sequence is CASSMATGASYEQYF. The CDR3, as DNA: TGTGCCAGTAGTATGGCGACAGGGGCGAGCTACGAGCAGTACTTC.